This T cell receptor beta chain stems from a study of shared clonotypes between healthy human individuals. Study in general: CD8 memory received one plate per donor, CD8 naive two, CD4 memory three and CD4 naive three. Study-wide results and caveats: Rarefaction indicated that sorted-subset sequencing remained incomplete although depth was large.

About this clone itself: The antigen remains unidentified.

Division of CD4+ cells produced a CD45RA+ naive subset and a CD45RA-negative memory subset. Study processing details: Junction-only sequences without quality scores were provided by ImmunoSEQ, so filtering was different. Generated by immunoSEQ multiplex PCR, the TCRdb table keeps only in-frame clones and is missing some. The V and J calls and clone size are taken from that table; D and trimming were inferred from the DNA. The data contain some 680,000 clones, around three quarters of them singletons. Input material: memory CD4+ T cells sorted from blood. Regarding subset: CD45RA-negative fraction. The clonotype comes from a woman in her 30s in good health.

CDR3: CASSPRLAEETQYF. Written as DNA, the CDR3 is TGTGCCAGTAGTCCCAGACTAGCAGAAGAGACCCAGTACTTC. The J gene is TRBJ2-5, the V gene TRBV19; 7 nucleotides agree with TRBD2. This CDR3 region has 14 residues. The germline gives CDR1 LNHDA, CDR2 SQIVND (reference sequence). The junction had 6 bases not matched to a gene; V was cut back by 5 bases and J by 3 bases.